Shown below are 5 T cell receptor beta chains from a single sample sequenced in a study of T cells after yellow fever vaccination. TCRdb itself ran the 5' RACE reads through MiXCR, one entry per CDR3 protein. The sample records 150,000 to 200,000 distinct CDR3 sequences, roughly a tenth being singletons. Source: CD8+ T cells sorted from PBMCs, taken 45 days after the yellow fever booster vaccination. The receptors derive from a man between 18 and 29 years old who received the YFV17D yellow fever vaccine.

As regards this clonotype: It may be a read error: a sequence one base away is much more abundant. The CDR3 DNA is TGCGACAGCAGCCATGATAGGACAGGGCCGAATTCACCCCTCCACTTT. It specifies CDSSHDRTGPNSPLHF. V usage is TRBV4-1 and J usage is TRBJ1-6; 8 bases line up with TRBD1. The CDR3 has 16 amino acids. Germline V gene lookup returns CDR1 MGHRA and CDR2 YSYEKL.

This clonotype showed up just a few times. The chain combines TRBV4-1 with TRBJ2-1; a possible D gene is TRBD2 (7 bases). V was trimmed by 0 bases and J by 3 bases, leaving 12 bases between them. The CDR3 length is 16 residues. CDR1 is MGHRA and CDR2 is YSYEKL in the germline V gene. The CDR3 nucleotides are TGCGCCAGCAGCCAAGAGGGCGGGGGCGACTACAATGAGCAGTTCTTC. It encodes CASSQEGGGDYNEQFF.

The V and J genes are TRBV27 and TRBJ2-2, with no clear D. Trimming removed 5 bases from V and 6 bases from J, with 7 bases in between. The CDR3 consists of 12 residues. Looked up from germline, CDR1 is MNHEY and CDR2 is SMNVEV (reference sequence). CDR3 amino acids: CASSLPAGELFF. In nucleotides, the CDR3 is TGTGCCAGCAGTCTACCTGCCGGGGAGCTGTTTTTT.

This clonotype has just a few counts. The rearrangement links TRBV29-1 to TRBJ1-1; D is unclear. CDR1 is SQVTM and CDR2 is ANQGSEA in the germline V gene. The V end lost 7 bases, the J end lost 4 bases, and 25 bases lay between the germline ends. This CDR3 has 16 amino acids. CDR3: CSDASPTQSSITEAFF. The CDR3 nucleotides read TGCAGCGACGCCTCTCCGACACAGAGTTCCATCACTGAAGCTTTCTTT.

This clonotype was seen at least ten times. This rearrangement joins TRBV6-1 to TRBJ2-3; TRBD2 might be the D (6 bases). This CDR3 contains 16 residues. The germline CDR1 and CDR2 sequences are MNHNS and SASEGT. Trimming took off 10 bases at V and 2 bases at J, with 22 bases between the two ends. The CDR3 nucleotides are TGTGCCACCGCTATCCGGGACTCCTGGGCCACAGATACGCAGTATTTT. Translated, it gives CATAIRDSWATDTQYF.